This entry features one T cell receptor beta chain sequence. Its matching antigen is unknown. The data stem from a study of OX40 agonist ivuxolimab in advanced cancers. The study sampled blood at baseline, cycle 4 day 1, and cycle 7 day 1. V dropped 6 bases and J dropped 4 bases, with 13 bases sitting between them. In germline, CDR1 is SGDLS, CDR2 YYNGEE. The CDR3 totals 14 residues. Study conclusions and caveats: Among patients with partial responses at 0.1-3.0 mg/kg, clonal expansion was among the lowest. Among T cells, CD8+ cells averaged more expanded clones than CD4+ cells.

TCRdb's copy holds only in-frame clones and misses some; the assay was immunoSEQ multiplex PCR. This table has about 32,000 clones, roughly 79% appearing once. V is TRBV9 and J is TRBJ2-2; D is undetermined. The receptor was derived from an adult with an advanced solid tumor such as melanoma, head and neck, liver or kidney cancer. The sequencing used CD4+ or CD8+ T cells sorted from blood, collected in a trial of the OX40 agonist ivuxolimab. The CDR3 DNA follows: TGTGCCAGCACCAGAACAGTGAGCACCGGGGAGCTGTTTTTT. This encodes CASTRTVSTGELFF.